Below, 8 T cell receptor beta chains from the same sample are listed, as sequenced in a study of T cells in Graves' hyperthyroidism and ophthalmopathy. TCR beta CDR3 regions were amplified from RNA transcripts. A set of HTBI primers served as the primers for a first-round RT-PCR of the TCR CDR3. MiXCR was run by TCRdb on the multiplex PCR reads, yielding one entry per CDR3 protein. The profile shows about 580,000 distinct CDR3 sequences, about 15% of them singletons. The sequenced material came from blood. The receptors stem from a woman under 40 with Graves' hyperthyroidism that later progressed to Graves' ophthalmopathy.

This clonotype was counted many times. The rearrangement links TRBV9 to TRBJ1-5; TRBD1 matches 7 bases. The CDR3 runs to 16 residues. V gave up 3 bases and J gave up 6 bases; unmatched junction bases: 12. Germline V gene lookup returns CDR1 SGDLS and CDR2 YYNGEE. DNA for the CDR3: TGTGCCAGCAGCGCAGCGGAGGGGGCAGGGGTTCAGCCCCAGCATTTT. Its protein is CASSAAEGAGVQPQHF.

About this clonotype itself: At one boundary the junction diverges from the germline segment, which might be a read error. The chain links TRBV7-3 to TRBJ2-5, with TRBD2 as a possible D gene (6 bases). Germline V CDR1 and CDR2: SGHTA, FQGTGA. This CDR3 spans 14 amino acids. CDR3 nucleotide sequence: TGTGCCAACAGCCTCGGGGGATTCCAAGAGACCCAGTACTTC. Translation: CANSLGGFQETQYF.

Concerning this clonotype: A single base separates this from a much larger clone, so it may be a read error. This chain links TRBV18 with TRBJ1-2; a possible D gene is TRBD1 (6 bases). V shed 4 bases and J shed 6 bases, with 18 bases lying between them. This CDR3 comprises 15 residues. In germline, CDR1 is KGHSH, CDR2 LQKENI. The CDR3 loop reads CASSLLRDNSDGYTF. CDR3 nucleotide sequence: TGTGCCAGCTCACTCCTACGGGACAACTCTGATGGCTACACCTTC.

This clonotype was seen repeatedly, ten times or more. This chain links TRBV27 with TRBJ2-1; the match to TRBD2 covers 13 bases. With V trimmed by 4 bases and J by 10 bases, 4 bases remained unmatched. Looked up from germline, CDR1 is MNHEY and CDR2 is SMNVEV (reference sequence). This CDR3 comprises 14 residues. Written as DNA, the CDR3 is TGTGCCAGCAGTTCTGGACTAGCGGGGGTCGAGCAGTTCTTC. Its protein product is CASSSGLAGVEQFF.

In the case of this clonotype: A much larger clone differs by one base, so this may be a read error. The genes are TRBV29-1 and TRBJ2-7; D gene unclear. The CDR3 has 11 amino acids. CDR1 and CDR2 from the germline V gene are SQVTM and ANQGSEA. V lost 4 bases and J lost 4, with 8 bases in between. CDR3 nucleotide sequence: TGCAGCGTTGGGGCGAAATACGAGCAGTACTTC. Its translation is CSVGAKYEQYF.

The chain combines TRBV20-1 with TRBJ1-4, with D unresolved. CDR1 and CDR2 from the germline V gene are DFQATT and SNEGSKA (reference sequence). V lost 4 bases and J lost 0, with 15 bases in between. There are 16 residues in the CDR3. As DNA, the CDR3 is TGCAGTGCTACATCCCTCCGGGATGCAACTAATGAAAAACTGTTTTTT. It encodes CSATSLRDATNEKLFF.

This clonotype has a handful of counts. V is TRBV19 and J is TRBJ1-1; 9 nucleotides align to TRBD1. The V segment lost 6 bases and the J segment 1 base; nucleotides outside the gene matches: 6. From germline, CDR1 is LNHDA and CDR2 SQIVND (reference sequence). This CDR3 region has 15 residues. The CDR3 protein is CASSPGQGSNTEAFF. The DNA of the CDR3 is TGTGCCAGTAGCCCCGGACAGGGGTCGAACACTGAAGCTTTCTTT.

There are many counts of this clonotype. This sequence joins TRBV19 and TRBJ1-1; D is uncertain. The CDR3 runs to 13 residues. The germline gives CDR1 LNHDA, CDR2 SQIVND (reference sequence). The V gene lost 3 bases and the J gene lost 6 bases, with 11 bases spanning the gap. The CDR3 sequence: CASSITLFAEAFF. Written as DNA, the CDR3 is TGTGCCAGTAGTATCACCTTATTTGCTGAAGCTTTCTTT. The variable domain in full, completed from reference TRBV19 and TRBJ1-1, reads DGGITQSPKYLFRKEGQNVTLSCEQNLNHDAMYWYRQDPGQGLRLIYYSQIVNDFQKGDIAEGYSVSREKKESFPLTVTSAQKNPTAFYLCASSITLFAEAFFGQGTRLTVV.